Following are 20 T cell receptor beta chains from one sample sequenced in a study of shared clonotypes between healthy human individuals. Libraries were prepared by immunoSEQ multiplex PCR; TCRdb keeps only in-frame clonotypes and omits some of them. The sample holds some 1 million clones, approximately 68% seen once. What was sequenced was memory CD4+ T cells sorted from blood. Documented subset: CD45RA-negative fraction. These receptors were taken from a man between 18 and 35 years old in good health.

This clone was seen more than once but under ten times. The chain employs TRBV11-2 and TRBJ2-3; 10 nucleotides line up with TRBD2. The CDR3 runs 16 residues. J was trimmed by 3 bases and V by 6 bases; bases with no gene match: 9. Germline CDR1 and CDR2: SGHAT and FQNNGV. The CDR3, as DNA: TGTGCCAGCAGTCCCCAGCGGGGGGGCGGGACAGATACGCAGTATTTT. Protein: CASSPQRGGGTDTQYF.

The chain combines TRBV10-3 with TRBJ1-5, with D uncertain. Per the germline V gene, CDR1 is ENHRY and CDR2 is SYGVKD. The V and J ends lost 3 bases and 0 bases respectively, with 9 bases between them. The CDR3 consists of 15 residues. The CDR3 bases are TGTGCCATCAGTGAAGGGCAGAATAGCAATCAGCCCCAGCATTTT. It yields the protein CAISEGQNSNQPQHF.

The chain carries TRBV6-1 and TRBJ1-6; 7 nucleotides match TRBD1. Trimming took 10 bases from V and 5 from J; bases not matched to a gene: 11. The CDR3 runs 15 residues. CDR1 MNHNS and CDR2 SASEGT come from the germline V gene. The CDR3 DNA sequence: TGTGCCACCCTATTTTTGGGACAGAATAATTCACCCCTCCACTTT. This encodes CATLFLGQNNSPLHF.

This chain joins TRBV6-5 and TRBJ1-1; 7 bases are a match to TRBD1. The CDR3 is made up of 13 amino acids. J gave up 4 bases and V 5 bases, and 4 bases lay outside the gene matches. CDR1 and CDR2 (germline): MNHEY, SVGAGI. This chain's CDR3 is CASSGGGVTEAFF. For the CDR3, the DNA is TGTGCCAGCAGTGGAGGGGGCGTCACTGAAGCTTTCTTT.

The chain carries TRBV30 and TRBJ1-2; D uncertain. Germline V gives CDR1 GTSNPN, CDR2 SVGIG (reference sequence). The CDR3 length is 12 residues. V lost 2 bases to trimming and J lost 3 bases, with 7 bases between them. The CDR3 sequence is CAWSIGDYGYTF. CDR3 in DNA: TGTGCCTGGAGTATTGGGGACTATGGCTACACCTTC.

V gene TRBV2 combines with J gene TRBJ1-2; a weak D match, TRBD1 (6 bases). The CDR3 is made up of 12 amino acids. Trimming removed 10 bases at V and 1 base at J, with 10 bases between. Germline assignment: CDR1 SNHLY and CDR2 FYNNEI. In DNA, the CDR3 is TGTGCCACAACAGGGATTAACTATGGCTACACCTTC. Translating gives CATTGINYGYTF.

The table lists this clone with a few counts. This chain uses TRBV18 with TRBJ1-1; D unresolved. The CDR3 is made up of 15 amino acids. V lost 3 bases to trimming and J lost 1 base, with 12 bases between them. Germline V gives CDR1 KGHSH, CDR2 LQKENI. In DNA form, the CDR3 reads TGTGCCAGCTCACCGGGTCTAACGGGGAACACTGAAGCTTTCTTT. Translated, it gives CASSPGLTGNTEAFF.

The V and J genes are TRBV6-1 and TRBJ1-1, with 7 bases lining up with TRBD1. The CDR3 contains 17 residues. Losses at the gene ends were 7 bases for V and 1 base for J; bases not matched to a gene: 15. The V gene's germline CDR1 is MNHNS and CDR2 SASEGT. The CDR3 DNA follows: TGTGCCAGCATTGATGCCAGGGGGGGACTCGGGAACACTGAAGCTTTCTTT. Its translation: CASIDARGGLGNTEAFF.

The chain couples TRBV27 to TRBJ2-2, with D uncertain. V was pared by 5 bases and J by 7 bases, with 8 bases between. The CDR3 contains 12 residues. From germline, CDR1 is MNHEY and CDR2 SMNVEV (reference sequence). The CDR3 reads CASSPTVGELFF. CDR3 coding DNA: TGTGCCAGCAGTCCGACTGTCGGGGAGCTGTTTTTT.

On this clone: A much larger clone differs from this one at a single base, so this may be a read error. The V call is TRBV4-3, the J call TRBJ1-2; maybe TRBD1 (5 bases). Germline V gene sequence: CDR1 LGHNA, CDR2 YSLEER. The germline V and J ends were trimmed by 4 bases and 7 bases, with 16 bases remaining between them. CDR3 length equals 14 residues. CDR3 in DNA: TGCGCCAGCAGCCGGGATCAAGGGGTGCGTGGCTACACCTTC. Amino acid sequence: CASSRDQGVRGYTF.

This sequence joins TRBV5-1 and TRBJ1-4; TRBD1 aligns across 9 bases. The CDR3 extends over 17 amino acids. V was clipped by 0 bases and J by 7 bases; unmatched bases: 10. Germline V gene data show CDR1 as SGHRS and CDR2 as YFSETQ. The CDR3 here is CASSLEGTGGGVEKLFF. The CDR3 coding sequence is TGCGCCAGCAGCTTGGAAGGTACAGGGGGCGGAGTTGAAAAACTGTTTTTT.

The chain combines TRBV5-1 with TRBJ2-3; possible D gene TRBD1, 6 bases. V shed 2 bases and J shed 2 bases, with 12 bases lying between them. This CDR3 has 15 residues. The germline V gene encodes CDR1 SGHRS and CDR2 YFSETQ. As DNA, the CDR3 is TGCGCCAGCAGCTTCCTGCGGACAGACACAGATACGCAGTATTTT. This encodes CASSFLRTDTDTQYF.

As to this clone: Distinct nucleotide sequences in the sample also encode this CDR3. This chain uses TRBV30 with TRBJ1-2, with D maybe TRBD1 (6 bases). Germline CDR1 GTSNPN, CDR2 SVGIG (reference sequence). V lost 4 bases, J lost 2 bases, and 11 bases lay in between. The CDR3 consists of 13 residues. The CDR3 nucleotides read TGTGCCTGGACCGCGGACAGCAACTATGGCTACACCTTC. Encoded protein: CAWTADSNYGYTF. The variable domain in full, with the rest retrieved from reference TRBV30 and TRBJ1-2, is SQTIHQWPATLVQPVGSPLSLECTVEGTSNPNLYWYRQAAGRGLQLLFYSVGIGQISSEVPQNLSASRPQDRQFILSSKKLLLSDSGFYLCAWTADSNYGYTFGSGTRLTVV.

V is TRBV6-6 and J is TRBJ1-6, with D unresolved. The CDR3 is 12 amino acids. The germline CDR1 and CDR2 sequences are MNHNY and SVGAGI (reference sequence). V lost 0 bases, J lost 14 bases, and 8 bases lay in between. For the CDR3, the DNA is TGTGCCAGCAGTTACTCGACGGTGGCCCTCCACTTT. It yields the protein CASSYSTVALHF.

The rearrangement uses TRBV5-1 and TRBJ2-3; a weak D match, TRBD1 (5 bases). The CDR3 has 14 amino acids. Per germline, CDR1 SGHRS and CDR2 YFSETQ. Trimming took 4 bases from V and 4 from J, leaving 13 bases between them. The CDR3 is CASSQQVGPDTQYF. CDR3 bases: TGCGCCAGCAGCCAACAGGTGGGGCCAGATACGCAGTATTTT.

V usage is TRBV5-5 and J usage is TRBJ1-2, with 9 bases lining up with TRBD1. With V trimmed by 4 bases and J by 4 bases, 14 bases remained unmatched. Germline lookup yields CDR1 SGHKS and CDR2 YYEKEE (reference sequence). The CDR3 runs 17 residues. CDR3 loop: CASSAGTGQTSTYGYTF. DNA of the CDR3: TGTGCCAGCAGCGCTGGGACAGGGCAGACGAGCACCTATGGCTACACCTTC.

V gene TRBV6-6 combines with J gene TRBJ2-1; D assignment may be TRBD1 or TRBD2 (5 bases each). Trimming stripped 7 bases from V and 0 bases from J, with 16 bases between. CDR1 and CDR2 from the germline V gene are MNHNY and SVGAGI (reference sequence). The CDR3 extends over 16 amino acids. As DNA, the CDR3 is TGTGCCAGCACCCCCCGGGGCCAGAGCTCCTACAATGAGCAGTTCTTC. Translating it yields CASTPRGQSSYNEQFF.

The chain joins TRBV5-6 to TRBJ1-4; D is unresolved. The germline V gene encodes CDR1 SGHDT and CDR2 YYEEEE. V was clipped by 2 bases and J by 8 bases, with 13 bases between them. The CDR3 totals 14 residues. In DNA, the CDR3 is TGTGCCAGCAGCTTACCCCGGCGAGGGGAAAAACTGTTTTTT. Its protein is CASSLPRRGEKLFF.

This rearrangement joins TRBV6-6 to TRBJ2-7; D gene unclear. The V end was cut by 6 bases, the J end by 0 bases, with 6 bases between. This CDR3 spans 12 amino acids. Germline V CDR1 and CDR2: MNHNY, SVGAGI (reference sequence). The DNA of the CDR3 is TGTGCCAGCAGGTCGGACTCCTACGAGCAGTACTTC. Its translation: CASRSDSYEQYF.

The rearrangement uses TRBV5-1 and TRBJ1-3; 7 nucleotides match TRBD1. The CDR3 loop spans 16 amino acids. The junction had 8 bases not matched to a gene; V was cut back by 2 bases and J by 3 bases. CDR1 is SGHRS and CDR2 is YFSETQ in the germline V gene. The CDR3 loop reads CASSLGDSLGGNTIYF. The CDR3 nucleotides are TGCGCCAGCAGCTTAGGGGACAGTCTGGGTGGAAACACCATATATTTT.